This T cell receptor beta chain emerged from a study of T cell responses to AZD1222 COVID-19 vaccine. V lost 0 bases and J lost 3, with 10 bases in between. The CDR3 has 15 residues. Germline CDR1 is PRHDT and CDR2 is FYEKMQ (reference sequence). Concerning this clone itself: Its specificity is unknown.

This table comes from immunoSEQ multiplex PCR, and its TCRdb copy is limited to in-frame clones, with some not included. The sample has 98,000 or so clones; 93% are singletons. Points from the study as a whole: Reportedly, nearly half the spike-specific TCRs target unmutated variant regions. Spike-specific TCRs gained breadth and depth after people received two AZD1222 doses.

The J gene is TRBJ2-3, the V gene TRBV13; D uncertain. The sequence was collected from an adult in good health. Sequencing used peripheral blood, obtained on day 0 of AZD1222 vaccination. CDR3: CASSLGGSITDTQYF. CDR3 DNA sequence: TGTGCCAGCAGCTTAGGTGGAAGTATAACAGATACGCAGTATTTT.